This T cell receptor beta chain was profiled in a study of T cell repertoires in cytomegalovirus infection. Across the whole study: Matching HLA type and CMV infection were both indicated by public TCR beta signatures. Broader study findings: Using cumulative public TCR beta family frequency, the authors identified those who carried CMV together with the relevant HLA. Dominating the ex vivo response were HLA-C-restricted CMV-specific TCR beta clonotypes.

Each CDR3 protein is one row after TCRdb ran MiXCR on the reads. Of 250,000 to 350,000 distinct CDR3 sequences in the sample, more than 20% were seen once. This clonotype came up a few times. Its antigen is undetermined. The origin of this receptor is a human donor in good health (CMV status not recorded). Some clones in this sample may be carry-over from other donors' samples. The sample comprised PBMCs.

CDR3 nucleotides: TGCAGTGCTGCCGCGGACAGGGTTCGATACATTCAGTACTTC. It encodes CSAAADRVRYIQYF. V gene TRBV20-1 combines with J gene TRBJ2-4; 8 bases agree with TRBD1. The germline gives CDR1 DFQATT, CDR2 SNEGSKA (reference sequence). V was pared by 5 bases and J by 8 bases, with 11 bases of the junction left unmatched. The CDR3 covers 14 residues.